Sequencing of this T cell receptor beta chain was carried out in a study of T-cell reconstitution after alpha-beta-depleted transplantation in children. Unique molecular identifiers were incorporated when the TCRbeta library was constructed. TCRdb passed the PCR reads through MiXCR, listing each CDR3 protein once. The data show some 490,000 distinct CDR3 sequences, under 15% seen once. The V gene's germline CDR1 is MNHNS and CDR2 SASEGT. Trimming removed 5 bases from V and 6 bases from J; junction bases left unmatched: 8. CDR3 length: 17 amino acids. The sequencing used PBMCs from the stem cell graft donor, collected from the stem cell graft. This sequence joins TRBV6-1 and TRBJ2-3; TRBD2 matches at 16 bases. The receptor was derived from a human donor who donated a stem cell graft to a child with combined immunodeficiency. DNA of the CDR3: TGTGCCAGCAGTCCACCGGGACTAGCGGGGGGGCCCGATACGCAGTATTTT. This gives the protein CASSPPGLAGGPDTQYF.